This is a list of T cell receptor beta chains from one sample in a study of T-cell memory formation after mild COVID-19. Each CDR3 protein is one row after TCRdb ran MiXCR on the 5' RACE reads. The profile covers over 500,000 distinct CDR3 sequences, with 17% appearing a single time and less than 10% taken by the ten largest. The material sequenced was PBMCs or a T cell subset sorted from them (not recorded which). Every receptor here comes from an adult woman who had mild COVID-19 (a few samples of this study predate the infection). Cell type and time point are not known. The conserved cysteine and the conserved F or W are not part of the CDR3 here.

cdr3_aa j_call v_call
ASSLAVLAVTDTQY TRBJ2-3 TRBV11-2
ASSSRGAHEQY TRBJ2-7 TRBV7-8
SAGPGTEAF TRBJ1-1 TRBV20-1
ASSYSTSGFTGQF TRBJ2-1 TRBV6-5
ATSDLGRPTYNEQF TRBJ2-1 TRBV24-1
ASSRLSQTDEQF TRBJ2-1 TRBV18
SVADIYEQY TRBJ2-7 TRBV29-1
ASSIGGLANEQF TRBJ2-1 TRBV19
ASSLGRELQETQY TRBJ2-5 TRBV7-9
ATSLPGGPYNEQF TRBJ2-1 TRBV24-1
ATSDSTYQPQH TRBJ1-5 TRBV24-1
ASSSGQSRETKVRETQY TRBJ2-5 TRBV12-3/TRBV12-4
ASSRLLGNQY TRBJ2-5 TRBV3-1
ATSGVGGTTGELF TRBJ2-2 TRBV24-1
ASSSRTGAGTEAF TRBJ1-1 TRBV7-9
ATSDLAGSTDTQY TRBJ2-3 TRBV24-1
ASSPDRGLVNTEAF TRBJ1-1 TRBV5-1
SALSGRAAVYEQY TRBJ2-7 TRBV29-1
ASSHRDSYEQY TRBJ2-7 TRBV7-9
ASSLDLTGGAGKLF TRBJ1-4 TRBV11-2
ATSRDAGGRNQPQH TRBJ1-5 TRBV15
ASSISRSGEEAF TRBJ1-1 TRBV19